This TCR beta chain derives from a study of cytomegalovirus exposure and HLA in healthy donors. Regarding the study as a whole: In vitro data verified three CMV-associated chains as specific for CMV antigens. Accurate HLA-A and HLA-B prediction from TCR beta sequences was reported for most subjects. Upon later analysis, TCR association rates were observed to vary by HLA locus, being highest for DRB1 and lowest for HLA-C. Among TCR beta chains, those listed as cytomegalovirus-associated numbered more than 150.

This clone occurred a few times. Antigen unknown. Germline CDR1 SGHTA, CDR2 FQGNSA. The CDR3 length is 14 residues. The V end was cut by 2 bases, the J end by 3 bases, with 9 bases between. PCR used 60 Vbeta primers and 13 Jbeta primers. Assay used: immunoSEQ multiplex PCR; TCRdb lists only in-frame clones, some missing. The sample yields 35,000 to 40,000 clones, 66% seen once. The receptor's source is a man aged 50-60 years in good health and CMV-seropositive. Sequenced sample: PBMCs. V is TRBV7-2 and J is TRBJ2-3; D is uncertain. The CDR3 DNA sequence: TGTGCCAGCAGCTTATCTCGAGCTACAGATACGCAGTATTTT. Translating it yields CASSLSRATDTQYF.